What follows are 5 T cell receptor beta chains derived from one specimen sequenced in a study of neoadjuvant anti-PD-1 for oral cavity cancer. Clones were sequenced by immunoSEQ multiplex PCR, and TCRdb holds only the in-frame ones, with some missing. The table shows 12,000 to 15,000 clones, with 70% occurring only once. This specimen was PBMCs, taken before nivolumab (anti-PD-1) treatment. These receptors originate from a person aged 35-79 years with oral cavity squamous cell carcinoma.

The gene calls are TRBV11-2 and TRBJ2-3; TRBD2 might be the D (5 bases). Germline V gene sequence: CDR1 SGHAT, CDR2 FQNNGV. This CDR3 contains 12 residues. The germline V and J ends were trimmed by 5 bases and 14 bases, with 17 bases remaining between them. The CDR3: CASSRGGTLPYF. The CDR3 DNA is TGTGCCAGCAGCCGAGGAGGAACCCTTCCGTATTTT.

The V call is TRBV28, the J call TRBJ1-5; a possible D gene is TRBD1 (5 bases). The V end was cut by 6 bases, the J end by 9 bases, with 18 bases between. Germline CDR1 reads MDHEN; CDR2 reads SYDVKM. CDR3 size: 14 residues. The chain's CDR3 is CASSPPSDTAPQHF. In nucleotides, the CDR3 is TGTGCCAGCAGCCCGCCCTCGGACACGGCGCCCCAGCATTTT.

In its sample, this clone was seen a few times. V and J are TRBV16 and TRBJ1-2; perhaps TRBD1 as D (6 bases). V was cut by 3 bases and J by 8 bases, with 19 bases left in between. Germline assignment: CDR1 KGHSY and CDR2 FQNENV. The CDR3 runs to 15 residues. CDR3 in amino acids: CASSQFGGRRIGYTF. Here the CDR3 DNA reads TGTGCCAGCAGCCAGTTTGGGGGCCGGCGGATCGGCTACACCTTC.

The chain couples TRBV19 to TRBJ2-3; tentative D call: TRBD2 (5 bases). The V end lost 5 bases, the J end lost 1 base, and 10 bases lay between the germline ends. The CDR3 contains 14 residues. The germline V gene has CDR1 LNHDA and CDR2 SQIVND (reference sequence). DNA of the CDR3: TGTGCCAGTAGTCGCGGGTGGGGCACAGATACGCAGTATTTT. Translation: CASSRGWGTDTQYF.

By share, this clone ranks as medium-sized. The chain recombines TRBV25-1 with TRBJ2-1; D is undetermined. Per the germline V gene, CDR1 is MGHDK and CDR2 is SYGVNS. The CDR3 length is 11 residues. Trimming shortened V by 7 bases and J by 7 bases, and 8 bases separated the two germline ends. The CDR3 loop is CASNAGNEQFF. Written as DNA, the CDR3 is TGTGCCAGCAATGCCGGGAATGAGCAGTTCTTC.